These 9 T cell receptor beta chains were sequenced from one sample in a study of identical twins. TCRdb ran MiXCR on the 5' RACE reads and lists one entry per CDR3 protein. The repertoire holds about 690,000 distinct CDR3 sequences, with around 20% as singletons. This sample was shared with a second study, whose subject was T cells expressing NK-cell markers.

Specimen: PBMCs. The receptors were gathered from a woman under 30 in good health.

The chain has TRBV12-5 and TRBJ1-1, with D tentatively TRBD1 (5 bases). With 3 bases removed from V and 4 bases from J, the gap between germline ends came to 15 bases. Germline V CDR1 and CDR2: LGHNT, FRNRAP. This CDR3 contains 15 residues. CDR3 nucleotides: TGTGCTAGTGGTTTTTCGAAGGGGACCGGCACTGAAGCTTTCTTT. Translated: CASGFSKGTGTEAFF. Complete variable domain (other parts from reference TRBV12-5 and TRBJ1-1): DARVTQTPRHKVTEMGQEVTMRCQPILGHNTVFWYRQTMMQGLELLAYFRNRAPLDDSGMPKDRFSAEMPDATLATLKIQPSEPRDSAVYFCASGFSKGTGTEAFFGQGTRLTVV.

The genes are TRBV5-1 and TRBJ1-2; no reliable D call. From germline, CDR1 is SGHRS and CDR2 YFSETQ. The CDR3 covers 13 residues. Between the trimmed V and J ends, which lost 2 bases and 4 bases, there was a span of 9 bases. CDR3 sequence reads: CASSFQNSYGYTF. The CDR3 DNA reads as TGCGCCAGCAGCTTTCAGAACAGCTATGGCTACACCTTC.

This clonotype has more than one count but fewer than ten. This chain joins TRBV7-2 and TRBJ2-5, with 12 bases matching TRBD1. Germline-derived CDR1 and CDR2 are SGHTA and FQGNSA. The CDR3 loop spans 15 amino acids. V dropped 5 bases and J dropped 5; count of bases not matched to a gene: 6. CDR3 nucleotide sequence: TGTGCCAGCAGCGCGGGGACAGGGGGCCGGGAGACCCAGTACTTC. Amino acids: CASSAGTGGRETQYF.

The genes are TRBV2 and TRBJ2-5; no firm D call. Germline V gives CDR1 SNHLY, CDR2 FYNNEI. Trimming pared 7 bases from V and 3 bases from J, leaving 15 bases between. The CDR3 loop spans 14 amino acids. This CDR3 reads CASTPQELKETQYF. As DNA, the CDR3 is TGTGCCAGCACCCCCCAGGAGCTCAAAGAGACCCAGTACTTC.

The sample holds many counts of this clonotype. The V call is TRBV29-1, the J call TRBJ2-7, with 8 bases aligning to TRBD1. The V gene end was trimmed by 6 bases and the J gene end by 2 bases; junction bases not matched to a gene: 6. The CDR3 is 13 amino acids. From germline, CDR1 is SQVTM and CDR2 ANQGSEA. CDR3 loop: CSVTGQAAYEQYF. DNA of the CDR3: TGCAGCGTGACGGGACAGGCTGCCTACGAGCAGTACTTC.

This clonotype was seen at least ten times. The chain carries TRBV9 and TRBJ2-7; 9 bases match TRBD1. The CDR3 extends over 15 amino acids. J was trimmed by 5 bases and V by 7 bases; bases with no gene match: 13. The germline gives CDR1 SGDLS, CDR2 YYNGEE. CDR3 region: CASVRGTGNGDEQYF. The CDR3 nucleotides are TGTGCCAGCGTACGGGGGACAGGGAATGGCGACGAGCAGTACTTC.

This clonotype was seen more than once but under ten times. J is TRBJ2-3 and V is TRBV27, with D tentatively TRBD1 (6 bases). This CDR3 comprises 16 residues. The V gene's germline CDR1 is MNHEY and CDR2 SMNVEV (reference sequence). Trimming stripped 5 bases from V and 6 bases from J, with 21 bases between. In DNA, the CDR3 is TGTGCCAGCAGTCCCTGGACAGCCCTTTCCCCTGATACGCAGTATTTT. Its protein product is CASSPWTALSPDTQYF.

The chain uses TRBV4-1 and TRBJ2-7, with D perhaps TRBD1 (7 bases). Germline V gene lookup returns CDR1 MGHRA and CDR2 YSYEKL. Trimming shortened V by 3 bases and J by 2 bases, and 14 bases separated the two germline ends. CDR3 length: 15 residues. CDR3 DNA sequence: TGCGCCAGCAGCCAGGCGGGGACAGTCGCCTACGAGCAGTACTTC. It is translated as CASSQAGTVAYEQYF.

The chain has TRBV7-2 and TRBJ2-7, with no clear D. Germline V gene lookup returns CDR1 SGHTA and CDR2 FQGNSA. The V end was cut by 1 base, the J end by 8 bases, with 15 bases between. The CDR3 contains 14 residues. This chain's CDR3 is CASSLGDRPYQQYF. CDR3 nucleotides: TGTGCCAGCAGCTTAGGTGACCGTCCTTACCAGCAGTACTTC.